What follows are 14 T cell receptor beta chains derived from one specimen sequenced in a study of CD8 T cells in Susac syndrome (dated by TCRdb to about 2019). Preparation of the library involved the immunoSEQ multiplex PCR assay. RNA was extracted using the RNeasy kit, and 0.5 to 1 microgram was reverse transcribed with random hexamers. In TCRdb, the public reads were trimmed at Q25 with fastp and aligned with MiXCR, with productive beta chains retained. Here each entry gathers all rows of one CDR3 protein and keeps the most common genes and DNA. The sample table records about 200,000 distinct CDR3 sequences; around 95% of these occur just once. 0.093% of the sample comes from the top ten. The sequencing sample was made of CD4+ T cells from PBMCs. The receptors here all came from a human donor with multiple sclerosis.

The chain recombines TRBV28 with TRBJ1-2; tentatively, D is TRBD1 (5 bases). CDR1 is MDHEN and CDR2 is SYDVKM in the germline V gene. The CDR3 loop spans 13 amino acids. The V end was cut by 4 bases, the J end by 6 bases, with 12 bases between. CDR3 bases: TGTGCCAGCAGTTCTATGGGACTGAATGGCTACACCTTC. It yields the protein CASSSMGLNGYTF.

This clonotype was counted once. V and J are TRBV3-1 and TRBJ2-7; D ambiguous. The germline V gene encodes CDR1 LGHDT and CDR2 YNNKEL (reference sequence). V lost 1 base and J lost 4, with 11 bases in between. This CDR3 contains 14 residues. The CDR3 nucleotides read TGTGCCAGCAGCCAAGCCGACAACTCGTACGAGCAGTACTTC. Translated, it gives CASSQADNSYEQYF.

This clonotype has just one count. The chain has TRBV18 and TRBJ2-1; tentative D call: TRBD1 (6 bases). The CDR3 runs 15 residues. Trimming stripped 2 bases from V and 2 bases from J, with 10 bases between. Per germline, CDR1 KGHSH and CDR2 LQKENI. This CDR3 reads CASSPRTEAYNEQFF. The CDR3 DNA is TGTGCCAGCTCACCAAGGACAGAAGCCTACAATGAGCAGTTCTTC.

The rearrangement links TRBV20-1 to TRBJ2-5; the match to TRBD1 covers 11 bases. CDR1 is DFQATT and CDR2 is SNEGSKA in the germline V gene (reference sequence). J lost 4 bases, V lost 5 bases, and 9 bases had no gene match. This CDR3 contains 15 residues. The CDR3 coding sequence is TGCAGTGCTGAGCGGACAGGGGGCTTTGGAGAGACCCAGTACTTC. The encoded protein is CSAERTGGFGETQYF.

The V and J genes are TRBV3-1 and TRBJ2-7; 8 nucleotides match TRBD2. Losses at the gene ends were 3 bases for V and 5 bases for J; bases not matched to a gene: 3. Germline V gene sequence: CDR1 LGHDT, CDR2 YNNKEL (reference sequence). CDR3 size: 13 residues. CDR3 in DNA: TGTGCCAGCAGCCATGCGGGGGGCGACGAGCAGTACTTC. It yields the protein CASSHAGGDEQYF.

This chain uses TRBV29-1 with TRBJ1-5; 9 nucleotides match TRBD1. The CDR3 has 16 residues. Germline CDR1 SQVTM, CDR2 ANQGSEA. The V gene end was trimmed by 4 bases and the J gene end by 2 bases; junction bases not matched to a gene: 9. CDR3 region: CSVAGQGGAGNQPQHF. The CDR3 nucleotides are TGCAGCGTTGCGGGACAGGGAGGTGCCGGCAATCAGCCCCAGCATTTT.

This rearrangement joins TRBV11-2 to TRBJ1-1; no clear D. This CDR3 has 11 amino acids. CDR1 SGHAT and CDR2 FQNNGV come from the germline V gene. The V end lost 1 base, the J end lost 8 bases, and 5 bases lay between the germline ends. Written as DNA, the CDR3 is TGTGCCAGCAGCTTAGTTAGGGAAGCTTTCTTT. Amino acid sequence: CASSLVREAFF.

This clonotype turned up a few times. The chain links TRBV5-4 to TRBJ1-6; the D is unclear. This CDR3 contains 15 residues. Trimming took off 0 bases at V and 0 bases at J, with 4 bases between the two ends. The germline gives CDR1 SGHNT, CDR2 YYREEE (reference sequence). In DNA form, the CDR3 reads TGTGCCAGCAGCTTGGAGAGCTCCTATAATTCACCCCTCCACTTT. Protein: CASSLESSYNSPLHF.

The V gene is TRBV30, the J gene TRBJ1-1; D not certain. Trimming took off 0 bases at V and 7 bases at J, with 15 bases between the two ends. CDR1 and CDR2 (germline): GTSNPN, SVGIG (reference sequence). The CDR3 has 14 amino acids. The CDR3: CAWSVPPVRLEAFF. CDR3 sequence (DNA): TGTGCCTGGAGTGTCCCTCCTGTACGACTTGAAGCTTTCTTT.

The chain employs TRBV5-1 and TRBJ2-5; a possible D gene is TRBD2 (5 bases). The V gene lost 2 bases and the J gene lost 1 base, with 24 bases spanning the gap. The CDR3 is 19 amino acids. Looked up from germline, CDR1 is SGHRS and CDR2 is YFSETQ. CDR3 sequence: CASSLRTERTPALQETQYF. The DNA of the CDR3 is TGCGCCAGCAGCTTAAGGACGGAGCGGACGCCCGCCCTCCAAGAGACCCAGTACTTC.

The CDR3 sequence is CATKGAGVSTDTQYF. DNA for the CDR3: TGTGCCACCAAGGGGGCAGGGGTTAGCACAGATACGCAGTATTTT. The chain joins TRBV15 to TRBJ2-3; 7 bases fit TRBD1. Germline trimming cut 7 bases from V and 0 bases from J; bases unmatched to any gene: 7. Germline V CDR1 and CDR2: LNHNV, YYDKDF (reference sequence). This CDR3 has 15 residues.

V usage is TRBV6-1 and J usage is TRBJ2-7; the D gene is possibly TRBD2 (5 bases). This CDR3 is 11 amino acids long. Germline values: CDR1 MNHNS, CDR2 SASEGT. The V end was cut by 3 bases, the J end by 10 bases, with 10 bases between. The CDR3 reads CASSDQRLQYF. DNA of the CDR3: TGTGCCAGCAGTGATCAGCGGTTACAGTACTTC.

The chain uses TRBV28 and TRBJ2-7; D is unresolved. V dropped 6 bases and J dropped 9 bases, with 18 bases sitting between them. CDR3 length equals 13 residues. Germline CDR1 reads MDHEN; CDR2 reads SYDVKM. CDR3 in amino acids: CASSPWPDLGQYF. In DNA, the CDR3 is TGTGCCAGCAGCCCCTGGCCGGACCTGGGGCAGTACTTC.

The V and J genes are TRBV6-2 or TRBV6-3 and TRBJ1-5, with 9 bases matching TRBD1. Trimming removed 2 bases from V and 3 bases from J; junction bases left unmatched: 2. The CDR3 sequence is 15 residues long. The germline V gene has CDR1 MNHEY and CDR2 SVGEGT. CDR3 bases: TGTGCCAGCAGTTACGGGGACAGGGACAATCAGCCCCAGCATTTT. Its protein is CASSYGDRDNQPQHF.